This TCR beta chain emerged from a study of control samples from healthy donors and cancer patients. Unmatched junction bases numbered 8, after V lost 5 bases and J lost 0 bases. Germline V gene sequence: CDR1 LNHDA, CDR2 SQIVND (reference sequence). This CDR3 is built from 17 residues. Profiling relied on immunoSEQ multiplex PCR, and the TCRdb table lists in-frame clones only, not all of them. The sample lists approximately 190,000 clones, around 90% occurring once. The material sequenced was blood. The clonotype was recovered from a man aged 30 to 45 in good health. The chain has TRBV19 and TRBJ1-3; the match to TRBD1 covers 9 bases. CDR3: CASSPGTGSHSGNTIYF. CDR3 nucleotide sequence: TGTGCCAGTAGTCCCGGGACAGGGTCCCACTCTGGAAACACCATATATTTT.